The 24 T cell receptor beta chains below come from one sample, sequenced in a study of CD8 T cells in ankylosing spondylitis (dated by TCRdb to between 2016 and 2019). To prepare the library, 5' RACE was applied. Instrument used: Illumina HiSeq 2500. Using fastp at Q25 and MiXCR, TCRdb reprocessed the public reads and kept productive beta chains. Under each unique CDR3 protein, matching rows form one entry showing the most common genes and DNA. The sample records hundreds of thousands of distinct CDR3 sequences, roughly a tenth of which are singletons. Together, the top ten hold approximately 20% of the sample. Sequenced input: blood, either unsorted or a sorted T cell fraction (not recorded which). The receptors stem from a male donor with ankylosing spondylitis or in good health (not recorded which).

The CDR3 is CASSYMGLGPSSYEQYF. CDR3 coding DNA: TGTGCCAGCAGTTATATGGGGTTGGGGCCCAGCTCCTACGAGCAGTACTTC. This chain joins TRBV12-3 or TRBV12-4 and TRBJ2-7; a possible D gene is TRBD1 (5 bases). Trimming took off 4 bases at V and 0 bases at J, with 19 bases between the two ends. There are 17 residues in the CDR3.

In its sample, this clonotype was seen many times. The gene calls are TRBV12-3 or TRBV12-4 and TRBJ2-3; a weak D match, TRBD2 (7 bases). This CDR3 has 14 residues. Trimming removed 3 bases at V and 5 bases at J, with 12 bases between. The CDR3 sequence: CASSFMRGQDTQYF. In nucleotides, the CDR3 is TGTGCCAGCAGTTTTATGCGGGGGCAAGATACGCAGTATTTT.

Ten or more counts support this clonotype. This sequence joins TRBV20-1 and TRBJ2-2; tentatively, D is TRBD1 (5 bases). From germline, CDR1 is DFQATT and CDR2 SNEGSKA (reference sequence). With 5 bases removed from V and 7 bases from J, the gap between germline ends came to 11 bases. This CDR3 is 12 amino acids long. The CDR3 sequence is CSAAGLGGELFF. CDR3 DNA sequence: TGCAGTGCTGCAGGGTTAGGCGGGGAGCTGTTTTTT.

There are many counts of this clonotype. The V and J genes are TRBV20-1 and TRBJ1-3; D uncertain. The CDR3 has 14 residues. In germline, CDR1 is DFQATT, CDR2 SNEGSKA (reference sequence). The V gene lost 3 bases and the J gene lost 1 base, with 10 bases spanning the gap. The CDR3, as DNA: TGCAGTGCTAGGGAAAGTCGGTCTGGAAACACCATATATTTT. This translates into CSARESRSGNTIYF.

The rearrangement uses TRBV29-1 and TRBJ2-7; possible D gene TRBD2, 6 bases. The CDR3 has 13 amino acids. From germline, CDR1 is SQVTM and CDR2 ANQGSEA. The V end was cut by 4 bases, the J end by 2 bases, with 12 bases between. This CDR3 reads CSVAPGEPYEQYF. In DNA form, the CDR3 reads TGCAGCGTTGCTCCGGGGGAACCCTACGAGCAGTACTTC.

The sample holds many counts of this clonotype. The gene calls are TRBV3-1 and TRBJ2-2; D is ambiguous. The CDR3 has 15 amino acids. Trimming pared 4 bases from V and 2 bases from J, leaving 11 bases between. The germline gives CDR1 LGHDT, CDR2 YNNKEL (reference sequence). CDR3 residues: CASSPPTGNTGELFF. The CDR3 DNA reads TGTGCCAGCAGCCCCCCCACGGGTAACACCGGGGAGCTGTTTTTT.

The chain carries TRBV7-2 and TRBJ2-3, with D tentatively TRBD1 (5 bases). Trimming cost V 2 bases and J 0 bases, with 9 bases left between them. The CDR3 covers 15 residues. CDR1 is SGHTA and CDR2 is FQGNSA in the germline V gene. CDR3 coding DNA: TGTGCCAGCAGCTTACAGGGTGGAAGCACAGATACGCAGTATTTT. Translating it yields CASSLQGGSTDTQYF. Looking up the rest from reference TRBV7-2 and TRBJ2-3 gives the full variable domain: GAGVSQSPSNKVTEKGKDVELRCDPISGHTALYWYRQSLGQGLEFLIYFQGNSAPDKSGLPSDRFSAERTGGSVSTLTIQRTQQEDSAVYLCASSLQGGSTDTQYFGPGTRLTVL.

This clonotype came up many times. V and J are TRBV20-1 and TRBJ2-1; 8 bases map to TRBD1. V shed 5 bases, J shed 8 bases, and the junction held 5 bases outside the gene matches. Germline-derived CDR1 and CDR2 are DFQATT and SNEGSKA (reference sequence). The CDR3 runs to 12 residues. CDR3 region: CSADDRGYEQFF. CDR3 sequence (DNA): TGCAGTGCTGACGACAGGGGCTATGAGCAGTTCTTC.

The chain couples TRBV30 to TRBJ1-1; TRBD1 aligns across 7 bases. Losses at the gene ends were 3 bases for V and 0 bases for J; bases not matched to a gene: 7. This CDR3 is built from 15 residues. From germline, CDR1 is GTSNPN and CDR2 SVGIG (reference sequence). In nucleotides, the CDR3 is TGTGCCTGGAGAAGACAGGGAACCATGAACACTGAAGCTTTCTTT. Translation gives CAWRRQGTMNTEAFF.

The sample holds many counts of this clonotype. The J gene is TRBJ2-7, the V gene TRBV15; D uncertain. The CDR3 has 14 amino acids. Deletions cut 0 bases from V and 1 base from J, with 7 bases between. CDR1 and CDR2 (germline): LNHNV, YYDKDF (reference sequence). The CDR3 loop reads CATSRDPSSYEQYF. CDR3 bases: TGTGCCACCAGCAGAGATCCTTCTTCCTACGAGCAGTACTTC.

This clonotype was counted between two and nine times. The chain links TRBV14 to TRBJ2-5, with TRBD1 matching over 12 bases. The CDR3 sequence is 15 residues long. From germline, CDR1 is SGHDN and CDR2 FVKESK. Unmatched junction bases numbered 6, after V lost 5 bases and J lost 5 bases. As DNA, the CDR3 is TGTGCCAGCAGCAAAGTGGGGACAGGGGGCGAGACCCAGTACTTC. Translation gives CASSKVGTGGETQYF.

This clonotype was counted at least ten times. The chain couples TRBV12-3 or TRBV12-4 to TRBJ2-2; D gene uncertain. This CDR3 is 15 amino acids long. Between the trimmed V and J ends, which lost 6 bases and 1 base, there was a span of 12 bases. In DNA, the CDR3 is TGTGCCAGCAGACTCGGACGGATGAACACCGGGGAGCTGTTTTTT. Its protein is CASRLGRMNTGELFF.

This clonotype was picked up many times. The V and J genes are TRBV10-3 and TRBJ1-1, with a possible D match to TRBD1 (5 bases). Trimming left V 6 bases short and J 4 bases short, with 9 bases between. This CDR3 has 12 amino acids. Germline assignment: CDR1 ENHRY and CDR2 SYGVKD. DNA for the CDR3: TGTGCCATCAGGGGACCATCCACTGAAGCTTTCTTT. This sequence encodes CAIRGPSTEAFF.

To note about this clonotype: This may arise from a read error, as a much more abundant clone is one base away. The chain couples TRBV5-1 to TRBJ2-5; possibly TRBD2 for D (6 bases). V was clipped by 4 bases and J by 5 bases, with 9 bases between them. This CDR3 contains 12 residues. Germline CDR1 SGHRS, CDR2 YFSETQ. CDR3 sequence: CASSPGVETQYF. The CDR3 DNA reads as TGCGCCAGCAGCCCGGGGGTGGAGACCCAGTACTTC.

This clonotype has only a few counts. CDR3 sequence (DNA): TGTGCCAGCAGCTTGGCCAAGGGTCTAGCGGGGGAAGCCTACGAGCAGTACTTC. This sequence encodes CASSLAKGLAGEAYEQYF. The chain joins TRBV5-6 to TRBJ2-7; 10 positions agree with TRBD2. V lost 0 bases to trimming and J lost 2 bases; unmatched junction nucleotides: 11. The CDR3 is made up of 18 amino acids. The germline CDR1 and CDR2 sequences are SGHDT and YYEEEE.

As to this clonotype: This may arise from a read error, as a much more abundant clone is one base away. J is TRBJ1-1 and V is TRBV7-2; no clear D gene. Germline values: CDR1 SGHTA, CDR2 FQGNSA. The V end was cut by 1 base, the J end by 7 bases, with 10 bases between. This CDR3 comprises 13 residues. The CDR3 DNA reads TGTACCAGCAGCTTAGAGGCGCGCCGTGAAGCTTTCTTT. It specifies CTSSLEARREAFF.

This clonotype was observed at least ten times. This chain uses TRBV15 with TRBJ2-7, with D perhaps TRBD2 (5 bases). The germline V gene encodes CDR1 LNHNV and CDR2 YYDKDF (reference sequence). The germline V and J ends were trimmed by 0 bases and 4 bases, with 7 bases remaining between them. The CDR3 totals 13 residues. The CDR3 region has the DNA TGTGCCACCAGCAGAGATCGGGGATACGAGCAGTACTTC. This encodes CATSRDRGYEQYF. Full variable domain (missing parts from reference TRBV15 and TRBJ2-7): DAMVIQNPRYQVTQFGKPVTLSCSQTLNHNVMYWYQQKSSQAPKLLFHYYDKDFNNEADTPDNFQSRRPNTSFCFLDIRSPGLGDTAMYLCATSRDRGYEQYFGPGTRLTVT.

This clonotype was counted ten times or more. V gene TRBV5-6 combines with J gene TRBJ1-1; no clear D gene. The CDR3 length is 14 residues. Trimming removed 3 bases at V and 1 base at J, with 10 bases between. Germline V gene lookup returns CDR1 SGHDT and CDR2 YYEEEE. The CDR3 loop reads CASSYKARNTEAFF. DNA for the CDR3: TGTGCCAGCAGCTACAAGGCCAGGAACACTGAAGCTTTCTTT.

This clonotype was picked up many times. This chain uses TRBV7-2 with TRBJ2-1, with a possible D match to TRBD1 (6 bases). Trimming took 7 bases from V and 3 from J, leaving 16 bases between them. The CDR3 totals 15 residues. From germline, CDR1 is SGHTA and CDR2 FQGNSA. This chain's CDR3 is CASTVGATGYNEQFF. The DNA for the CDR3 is TGTGCCAGCACCGTGGGGGCTACGGGCTACAATGAGCAGTTCTTC.

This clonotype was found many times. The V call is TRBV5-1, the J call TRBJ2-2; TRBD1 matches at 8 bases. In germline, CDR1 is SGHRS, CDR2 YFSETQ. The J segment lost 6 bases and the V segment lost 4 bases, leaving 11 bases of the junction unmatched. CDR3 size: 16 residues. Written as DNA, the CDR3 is TGCGCCAGCAGCGGAATTCCAGGGGGCGGCGCCGGGGAGCTGTTTTTT. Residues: CASSGIPGGGAGELFF.

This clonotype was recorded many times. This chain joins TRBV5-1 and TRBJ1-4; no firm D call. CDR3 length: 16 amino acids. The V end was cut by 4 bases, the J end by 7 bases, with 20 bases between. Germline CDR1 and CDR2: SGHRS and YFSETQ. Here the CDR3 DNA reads TGCGCCAGCAGCCCAAGCGGCAGAAGACGTAGTGAAAAACTGTTTTTT. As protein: CASSPSGRRRSEKLFF.

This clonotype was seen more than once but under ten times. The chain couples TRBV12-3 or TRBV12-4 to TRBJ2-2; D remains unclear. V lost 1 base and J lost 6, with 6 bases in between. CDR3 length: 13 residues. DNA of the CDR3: TGTGCCAGCAGTTTAGACGGGCCCGGGGAGCTGTTTTTT. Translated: CASSLDGPGELFF.

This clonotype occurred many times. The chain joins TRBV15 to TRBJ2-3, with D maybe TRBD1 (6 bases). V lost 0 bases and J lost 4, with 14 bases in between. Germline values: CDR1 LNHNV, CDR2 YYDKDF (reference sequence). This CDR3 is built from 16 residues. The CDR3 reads CATSREPRQEADTQYF. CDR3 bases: TGTGCCACCAGCAGAGAGCCTAGACAGGAAGCAGATACGCAGTATTTT.

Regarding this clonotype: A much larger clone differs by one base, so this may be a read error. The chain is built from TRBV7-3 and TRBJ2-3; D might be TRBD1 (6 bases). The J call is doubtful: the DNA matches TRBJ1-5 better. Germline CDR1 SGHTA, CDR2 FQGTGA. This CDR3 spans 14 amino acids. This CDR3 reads CASSLRGTADTQHF. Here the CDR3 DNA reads TGTGCCAGCAGCTTGAGGGGGACTGCAGATACGCAGCATTTT.